This entry concerns a single T cell receptor beta chain. Its antigen specificity is not known. Base qualities are not at hand, and no much larger clone is one base apart. The library was prepared using multiplex PCR. The sample was run on an Illumina HiSeq 4000. CDR3 regions were amplified by Arm-PCR with iRepertoire HTBI primers to construct TCR beta libraries. Before sequencing, the PCR products underwent gel purification. The paper's data handling went like this. A total of 62 TRBV and under 15 TRBJ segments were identified across samples and were used for gene usage analysis of CDR3 amino acid clonotypes. COPE and FqMerger were used to merge filtered high-quality paired reads into contigs. BLAST was used to align contigs to the IMGT TRBV, TRBD and TRBJ reference genes, and CDR3 was defined following IMGT. Any clonotype with a frequency above 0.1% was classified as a highly expanded clone. Shannon entropy served as the measure of repertoire diversity, while the Gini coefficient captured V-J evenness. A clonotype was considered public if more than one individual shared it. TCRdb reran the public reads through fastp at Q25 and MiXCR, keeping productive beta chains. Every CDR3 protein is listed once, alongside the most common genes and DNA of its rows. TCRdb's processing, not the study's, gives the V and J calls here. The table for this sample lists roughly 400,000 distinct CDR3 sequences; approximately 15% of them were counted only once. About 8.2% of the sample belongs to the ten largest clones.

This sample is drawn from a study of regulatory T cells in long-lasting Graves disease (dated by TCRdb to the early 2020s). Background for the entire study: In the newly diagnosed Graves' disease group, patients had been taking antithyroid drugs for less than 3 months. Patients with persistent Graves' disease were compared with patients with newly diagnosed Graves' disease using TCR sequencing and RNA sequencing of peripheral blood. The study took place in China and was registered as a clinical trial. TCR sequencing covered around 13 persistent and approximately 20 newly diagnosed Graves' disease patients, around 33 samples in total.

Taken with the paper, the label for time point translates to: newly diagnosed GD, antithyroid drugs for less than 3 months. RNA was extracted from PBMCs in TRIzol for both TCR sequencing and RNA sequencing. Graves' disease was diagnosed according to American Thyroid Association guidelines. Patients were recruited from an endocrinology department in Xi'an, China. Each patient gave 7.5 to 10 milliliters of peripheral blood, collected in an EDTA anticoagulant tube. Ficoll Paque Plus density gradient separation was used to isolate PBMCs, and no further T cell sorting was done. An Agilent 2100 Bioanalyzer and agarose gel were used to check RNA quality, and a NanoDrop 2000 was used to measure RNA concentration. Beyond this particular receptor, the publication reports: Persistent Graves' disease patients showed lower TCR Shannon entropy and fewer highly expanded clones than newly diagnosed patients, suggesting clonal expansion. The study examined only peripheral blood because the primary lesion, thyroid tissue, could not be accessed. The small sample size was acknowledged by the authors as a limitation that may reduce accuracy. Patients with persistent disease shared more public clonotypes (around 2,700) than newly diagnosed patients did (nearly 1,000). Sequencing and analysis were restricted to the TCR beta chain.

These sequences were also reported in another study, on T cells in Graves' hyperthyroidism and ophthalmopathy. Per that second paper: Graves' hyperthyroidism was defined as stable when no progression to ophthalmopathy occurred over 18 months of follow-up. The hyperthyroidism patients were between 18 and 65 years old and newly diagnosed, with a disease duration of less than 2 months. Exclusion was applied to patients with uncontrolled infections, other autoimmune diseases, pregnancy or lactation. Clinical symptoms, serum thyroxine and TRAb, thyroid ultrasound, and orbital computed tomography formed the basis for the diagnoses. For the first round of RT-PCR on the TCR CDR3, the HTBI primer set was used together with the Qiagen OneStep RT-PCR kit. Most expanded thyroid clonotypes (frequency above 0.001) were also detected in blood, a finding suggesting that blood repertoires may reflect thyroid immune responses. Ophthalmopathy was separated from stable hyperthyroidism by a 13 V-J signature model, with approximately 90% sensitivity and 81% to 82% specificity obtained in cross-validation and 80%/75% obtained in testing. In validation, progression to ophthalmopathy was predicted by the model with roughly 69% sensitivity and 72% to 85% specificity, a median of approximately 6.5 months before onset. To identify TCR V-J signatures that set the groups apart, the researchers used a discovery cohort of 100 patients, made up of approximately 43 with Graves' ophthalmopathy and around 58 with stable Graves' hyperthyroidism. An independent validation cohort of under 20 hyperthyroidism patients and 17 patients who later progressed to ophthalmopathy tested prospective prediction of ophthalmopathy. The 90 to 100 discovery patients were randomly divided into training and test sets at a 7:3 ratio. Thyroid tissue and blood T-cell repertoires from six Graves' hyperthyroidism patients were also compared in the study. After blood sampling, hyperthyroidism patients were treated with methimazole at a starting dose of 30 mg daily, and ophthalmopathy patients were treated with high-dose intravenous methylprednisolone. Libraries were constructed in a second round of multiplex PCR, after which size selection and purification were performed. The libraries were sequenced on an Illumina HiSeq2000 using paired-end 100 bp reads. SOAPnuke was used to process the raw data, removing reads that contained adapters or uncalled bases, had a mean Phred below 15, or lacked an exact match to the constant primer or identifier. High-quality paired reads were merged with COPE v1.2.5, and unique nucleotide sequences were defined as clonotypes. MiTCR v1.1 was used to align clonotypes to the IMGT TRBV, TRBD and TRBJ reference segments. The analysis was restricted to V-J combinations with a frequency above 0.0001, which together covered approximately 99% of the repertoires. A TCS score was defined as the ratio between F50 (clonal expansion) and ExV (chaos), using BLOSUM62-based TCRdist between CDR3 peptides within each V-J. Welch's t-statistics and random forest reduced roughly 500 V-J features to 13, which were used in a naive Bayes classifier (R e1071). Sample size was not statistically predetermined, and investigators were not blinded to group allocation. The paper reports TCR Vbeta CDR3 sequencing of some 140 peripheral blood samples: under 45 ophthalmopathy, some 80 hyperthyroidism and approximately 17 progressor patients.

The starting material was peripheral blood mononuclear cells (PBMCs), obtained at new diagnosis, from a patient treated with antithyroid drugs. This TCR was recovered from a woman in her thirties or forties with Graves disease. Donor details come from another sample of the same person, matched by shared clones.

The nucleotide sequence is given as TGCGCCAGCAGTGAGTTTATCGGGAGAGGTACCGGGGAGCTGTTTTTT. It translates as CASSEFIGRGTGELFF. The chain joins TRBV10-2 to TRBJ2-2; matching of 6 bases hints at TRBD2 as the D gene. Per the germline V gene, WSHSY is the CDR1 and SAAADI is the CDR2. From the cysteine up to the phenylalanine, the CDR3 has a length of 16 residues. Just the 48-base CDR3 DNA is kept, in frame starting at base 1. The V and J ends are trimmed by 1 base and 5 bases, leaving 14 bases between them.